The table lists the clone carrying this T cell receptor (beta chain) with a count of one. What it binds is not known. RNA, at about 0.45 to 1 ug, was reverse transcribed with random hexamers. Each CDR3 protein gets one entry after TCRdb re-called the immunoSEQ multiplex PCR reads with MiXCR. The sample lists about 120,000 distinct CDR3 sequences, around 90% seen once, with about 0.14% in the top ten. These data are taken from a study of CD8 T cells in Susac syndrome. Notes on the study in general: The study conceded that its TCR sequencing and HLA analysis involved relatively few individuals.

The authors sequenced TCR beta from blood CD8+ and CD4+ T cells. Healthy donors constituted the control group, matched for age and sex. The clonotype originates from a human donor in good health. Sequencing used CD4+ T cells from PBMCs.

CDR3 sequence: CASSSAGYSQETQYF. In nucleotides, the CDR3 is TGTGCCAGCAGCTCGGCGGGATACAGCCAAGAGACCCAGTACTTC. This chain connects TRBV12-3 or TRBV12-4 to TRBJ2-5, with TRBD2 as a possible D gene (6 bases). Trimming took off 6 bases at V and 1 base at J, with 15 bases between the two ends. The CDR3 covers 15 residues.